This T cell receptor (beta chain) is drawn from a study of response to subunit inactivated influenza vaccine. Study-wide results and limits: Authors proposed each seasonal influenza vaccination draws in few new T cells.

The CDR3 has 14 amino acids. In germline, CDR1 is MNHEY, CDR2 SMNVEV (reference sequence). Trimming took 6 bases from V and 6 from J, leaving 17 bases between them. TCRdb ran MiXCR on the RT-PCR reads and lists one entry per CDR3 protein. The sample holds approximately 700,000 distinct CDR3 sequences, around 13% seen once. Comment on this clonotype: The antigen is undetermined.

This clonotype was obtained from a man aged 45-60 years who received an inactivated influenza vaccine. Material: PBMCs from blood, obtained less than 15 days before vaccination. The V and J genes are TRBV27 and TRBJ1-1; D might be TRBD1 (5 bases). The CDR3, as DNA: TGTGCCAGCAGCATTCGTGGAGGGGCTTCTGAAGCTTTCTTT. It encodes CASSIRGGASEAFF.